Following are 2 T cell receptor beta chains from one sample sequenced in a study of cytomegalovirus exposure and HLA in healthy donors. Sequenced by immunoSEQ multiplex PCR; TCRdb stores in-frame clones only, minus some. The sample lists 98,000 or so clones, approximately 96% occurring once. What was sequenced was PBMCs. The receptors come from a woman younger than 35 in good health and CMV-seronegative.

This sequence joins TRBV5-4 and TRBJ1-2; D perhaps matches TRBD1 (6 bases). V was trimmed by 2 bases and J by 4 bases, leaving 18 bases between them. CDR1 SGHNT and CDR2 YYREEE come from the germline V gene (reference sequence). The CDR3 has 16 residues. The chain's CDR3 is CASSFFLGGVGYGYTF. Written as DNA, the CDR3 is TGTGCCAGCAGCTTCTTTCTTGGGGGCGTCGGCTATGGCTACACCTTC.

The chain uses TRBV2 and TRBJ2-7, with TRBD1 matching 7 bases. After removal of 0 bases from V and 0 bases from J, the junction contained 5 bases not matched to a gene. Germline loops: CDR1 SNHLY, CDR2 FYNNEI. The CDR3 runs 16 residues. The CDR3 DNA sequence: TGTGCCAGCAGTGAAGCCAGGGACAGATTCTCCTACGAGCAGTACTTC. It encodes CASSEARDRFSYEQYF.